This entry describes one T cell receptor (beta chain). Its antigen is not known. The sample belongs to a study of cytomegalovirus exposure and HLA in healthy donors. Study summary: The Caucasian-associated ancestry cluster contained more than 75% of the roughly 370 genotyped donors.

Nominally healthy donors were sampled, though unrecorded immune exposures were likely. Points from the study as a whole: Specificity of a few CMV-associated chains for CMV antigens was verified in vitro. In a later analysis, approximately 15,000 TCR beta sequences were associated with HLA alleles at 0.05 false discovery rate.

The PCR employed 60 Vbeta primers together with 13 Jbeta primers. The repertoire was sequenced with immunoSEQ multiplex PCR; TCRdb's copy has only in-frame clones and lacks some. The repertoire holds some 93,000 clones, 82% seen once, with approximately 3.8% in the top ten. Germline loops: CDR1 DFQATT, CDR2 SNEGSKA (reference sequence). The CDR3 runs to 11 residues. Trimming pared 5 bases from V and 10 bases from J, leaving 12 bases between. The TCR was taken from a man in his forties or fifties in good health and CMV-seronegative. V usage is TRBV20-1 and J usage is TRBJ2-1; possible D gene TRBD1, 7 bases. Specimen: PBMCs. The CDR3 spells CSARAGGEQFF. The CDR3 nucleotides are TGCAGTGCTCGGGCAGGGGGGGAGCAGTTCTTC.